The 4 T cell receptor beta chains reported below all come from one sample, sequenced in a study of T-cell memory formation after mild COVID-19. From the 5' RACE reads, TCRdb called clonotypes with MiXCR, one entry per CDR3 protein. The repertoire includes about 270,000 distinct CDR3 sequences, 16% of them detected once, and 22% sits in the top ten. Material for sequencing was PBMCs or a T cell subset sorted from them (not recorded which). These receptors were taken from a man younger than 35 who had mild COVID-19 (a few samples of this study predate the infection). Cell type and time point are not known.

In this sample, this clonotype turned up many times. The chain uses TRBV4-1 and TRBJ1-2; 8 nucleotides agree with TRBD1. This CDR3 region has 13 residues. Germline trimming cut 3 bases from V and 4 bases from J; bases unmatched to any gene: 1. Germline assignment: CDR1 MGHRA and CDR2 YSYEKL. The CDR3 DNA reads as TGCGCCAGCAGCCAGGACAGGGTCTATGGCTACACCTTC. Amino acid sequence: CASSQDRVYGYTF.

This clonotype showed up just a few times. The chain uses TRBV7-9 and TRBJ1-5, with a tentative D call TRBD1 (6 bases). V shed 2 bases and J shed 3 bases, with 14 bases lying between them. The CDR3 contains 16 residues. CDR1 SEHNR and CDR2 FQNEAQ come from the germline V gene (reference sequence). The CDR3 sequence: CASSLMVGALNQPQHF. The CDR3 DNA follows: TGTGCCAGCAGCTTAATGGTGGGGGCCCTCAATCAGCCCCAGCATTTT.

This clonotype came up a few times. V is TRBV5-1 and J is TRBJ2-2, with 11 positions matching TRBD2. CDR1 SGHRS and CDR2 YFSETQ come from the germline V gene. The CDR3 consists of 18 residues. V lost 4 bases, J lost 4 bases, and 12 bases stayed unmatched. DNA of the CDR3: TGCGCCAGCAGCGCTCTCACTAGCGGGGGATACGGCACCGGGGAGCTGTTTTTT. It translates to CASSALTSGGYGTGELFF.

This clonotype was detected only a few times. V is TRBV20-1 and J is TRBJ2-3; 7 nucleotides align to TRBD2. The ends lost 3 bases at V and 0 bases at J; junction bases unmatched: 3. This CDR3 contains 14 residues. Germline V gene sequence: CDR1 DFQATT, CDR2 SNEGSKA (reference sequence). CDR3 bases: TGCAGTGCTAGGGGACTAACTAGCACAGATACGCAGTATTTT. Its protein is CSARGLTSTDTQYF.